This TCR beta chain was captured in a study of cytomegalovirus exposure and HLA in healthy donors. At the level of the study: In a previous analysis, 110 million or so unique TCR beta sequences were found from 150 million to 200 million T cells.

CDR3 length: 18 amino acids. Primers included in the PCR were 60 Vbeta and 13 Jbeta primers. The repertoire was sequenced with immunoSEQ multiplex PCR; TCRdb's copy has only in-frame clones and lacks some. The table includes roughly 180,000 clones, under 90% detected once. Points from the study as a whole: TCR beta sequences reportedly predicted most subjects' HLA-A and HLA-B alleles accurately.

As concerns this clone: The antigen remains undetermined.

The receptor's source is a man younger than 40 in good health and CMV-seropositive. Source material: PBMCs. The chain is built from TRBV1 and TRBJ2-1; TRBD2 was called by the table and not checked on the DNA. TRBV1 is described as a pseudogene. The CDR3 nucleotides are TGCACCAGCAGCCAAGATGGGGCCACGGGACTAGTTTGTAATGAGCAGTTCTTC. It translates to CTSSQDGATGLVCNEQFF.